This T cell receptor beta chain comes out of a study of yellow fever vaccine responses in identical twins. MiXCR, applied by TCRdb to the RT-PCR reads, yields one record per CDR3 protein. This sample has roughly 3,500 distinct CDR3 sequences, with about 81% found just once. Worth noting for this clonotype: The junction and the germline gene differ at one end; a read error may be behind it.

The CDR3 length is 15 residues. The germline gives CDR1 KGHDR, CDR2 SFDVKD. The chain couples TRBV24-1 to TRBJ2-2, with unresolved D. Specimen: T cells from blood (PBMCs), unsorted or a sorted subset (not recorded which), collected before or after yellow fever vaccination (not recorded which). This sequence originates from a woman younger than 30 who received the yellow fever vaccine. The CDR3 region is CDTRPQDGNTGELFF. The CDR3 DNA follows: TGTGACACCAGACCCCAGGACGGGAACACCGGGGAGCTGTTTTTT.